These 12 T cell receptor beta chains originate from one sample sequenced in a study of blood T cell repertoires in COVID-19. Repertoires were generated with immunoSEQ multiplex PCR, while TCRdb's copy carries only in-frame clones and drops some. The sample yields just over 65,000 clones, about nine tenths seen once. The specimen sequenced was peripheral blood. These TCRs come from a man younger than 45 with acute or convalescent COVID-19.

This chain connects TRBV7-9 to TRBJ2-1; 9 bases match TRBD2. The V gene's germline CDR1 is SEHNR and CDR2 FQNEAQ (reference sequence). This CDR3 comprises 15 residues. V was pared by 0 bases and J by 6 bases, with 3 bases of the junction left unmatched. CDR3: CASSLAGGRVNEQFF. In nucleotides, the CDR3 is TGTGCCAGCAGCTTAGCTGGCGGGAGGGTCAATGAGCAGTTCTTC.

The chain carries TRBV4-1 and TRBJ2-2; 7 bases line up with TRBD1. Germline loops: CDR1 MGHRA, CDR2 YSYEKL. The CDR3 has 16 residues. J gave up 9 bases and V 1 base, and 11 bases lay outside the gene matches. CDR3 sequence (DNA): TGCGCCAGCAGCCAAGTTCAGGGGGACAGATCACGGGAGCTGTTTTTT. This sequence encodes CASSQVQGDRSRELFF.

The chain has TRBV6-2 or TRBV6-3 and TRBJ2-1; TRBD2 aligns across 14 bases. CDR3 length equals 15 residues. Germline CDR1 reads MNHEY; CDR2 reads SVGEGT. V lost 7 bases, J lost 8 bases, and 7 bases stayed unmatched. The CDR3 coding sequence is TGTGCCAGCAACCCGGGACTAGCGGGAGCATATGAGCAGTTCTTC. Translated, it gives CASNPGLAGAYEQFF.

This chain uses TRBV4-3 with TRBJ2-7, with a weak D call TRBD2 (6 bases). V shed 3 bases and J shed 3 bases, with 15 bases lying between them. This CDR3 region has 15 residues. Per the germline V gene, CDR1 is LGHNA and CDR2 is YSLEER. CDR3 bases: TGCGCCAGCAGCCACGATCTTCCCGGGAGCTACGAGCAGTACTTC. It encodes CASSHDLPGSYEQYF.

V and J are TRBV6-4 and TRBJ2-2, with 8 bases matching TRBD2. The CDR3 is 15 residues long. J gave up 6 bases and V 0 bases, and 3 bases lay outside the gene matches. The germline V gene encodes CDR1 MRHNA and CDR2 SNTAGT. CDR3 amino acids: CASSDSSGSSGELFF. CDR3 nucleotide sequence: TGTGCCAGCAGTGACTCCAGCGGGAGCTCCGGGGAGCTGTTTTTT.

This chain connects TRBV11-1 to TRBJ1-5; no firm D call. Trimming took 10 bases from V and 5 from J, leaving 15 bases between them. There are 13 residues in the CDR3. Germline CDR1 is SGHAT and CDR2 is FQDESV (reference sequence). The CDR3 protein is CATHGPRHQPQHF. The CDR3 DNA reads as TGTGCCACCCATGGGCCCCGTCATCAGCCCCAGCATTTT.

This chain joins TRBV19 and TRBJ2-6; 9 nucleotides align to TRBD1. CDR3 length: 16 residues. V shed 10 bases and J 2 bases; nucleotides not matched to a gene: 9. CDR1 is LNHDA, CDR2 SQIVND, per germline (reference sequence). The CDR3 here is CATSPGQGTGANVLTF. The CDR3 DNA reads as TGTGCCACATCCCCGGGACAGGGAACTGGGGCCAACGTCCTGACTTTC.

The CDR3, as DNA: TGTGCCAGCAGCCCCGCGGGGCAAGAGAACACTGAAGCTTTCTTT. Translation: CASSPAGQENTEAFF. V and J are TRBV7-9 and TRBJ1-1, with a tentative D call TRBD1 (5 bases). V was cut by 5 bases and J by 1 base, with 14 bases left in between. The germline V gene encodes CDR1 SEHNR and CDR2 FQNEAQ (reference sequence). CDR3 length: 15 amino acids.

This chain joins TRBV24-1 and TRBJ1-1; 7 nucleotides line up with TRBD1. Germline lookup yields CDR1 KGHDR and CDR2 SFDVKD. V was clipped by 4 bases and J by 0 bases; unmatched bases: 7. The CDR3 has 16 amino acids. Here the CDR3 DNA reads TGTGCCACCAGTGACCTATCGGGGACAGTGAACACTGAAGCTTTCTTT. It specifies CATSDLSGTVNTEAFF.

This clone occurred a few times. J is TRBJ2-3 and V is TRBV19; TRBD1 might be the D (5 bases). The V end was cut by 8 bases, the J end by 0 bases, with 15 bases between. This CDR3 comprises 15 residues. The germline gives CDR1 LNHDA, CDR2 SQIVND (reference sequence). DNA of the CDR3: TGTGCCAGTCGAGAGACAGCCGCGAGCACAGATACGCAGTATTTT. Residues: CASRETAASTDTQYF.

This clone showed up just once. The genes are TRBV6-5 and TRBJ2-2, with 7 bases that match TRBD1. The germline V gene encodes CDR1 MNHEY and CDR2 SVGAGI. The CDR3 is 14 amino acids. V dropped 6 bases and J dropped 6; count of bases not matched to a gene: 7. The DNA of the CDR3 is TGTGCCAGCAGGAGACAGGGTGAAGCCGGGGAGCTGTTTTTT. Amino acid sequence: CASRRQGEAGELFF.

Only a few counts were recorded for this clone. This chain uses TRBV7-9 with TRBJ2-2, with D perhaps matching TRBD2 (5 bases). The germline V and J ends were trimmed by 2 bases and 1 base, with 8 bases remaining between them. This CDR3 is built from 15 residues. Germline CDR1 and CDR2: SEHNR and FQNEAQ (reference sequence). CDR3 region: CASSLIRGNTGELFF. CDR3 sequence (DNA): TGTGCCAGCAGCTTAATCCGGGGGAACACCGGGGAGCTGTTTTTT.